What follows are 11 T cell receptor beta chains derived from one specimen sequenced in a study of OX40 agonist ivuxolimab in advanced cancers. The assay was immunoSEQ multiplex PCR, and TCRdb's table has in-frame clones only and misses some. This table holds tens of thousands of clones, 87% found once. Sequences were derived from CD4+ or CD8+ T cells sorted from blood, sampled in a trial of the OX40 agonist ivuxolimab. Source of these receptors: an adult with an advanced solid tumor such as melanoma, head and neck, liver or kidney cancer.

This clone was seen a handful of times. The V gene is TRBV27, the J gene TRBJ1-5; no clear D gene. V was cut by 1 base and J by 6 bases, with 10 bases left in between. Looked up from germline, CDR1 is MNHEY and CDR2 is SMNVEV (reference sequence). This CDR3 is built from 14 residues. CDR3 loop: CASSLLLGSQPQHF. In nucleotides, the CDR3 is TGTGCCAGCAGTTTATTGCTGGGTAGTCAGCCCCAGCATTTT.

This clone is a singleton in its sample. The gene calls are TRBV6-6 and TRBJ1-2; no clear D gene. V lost 6 bases and J lost 6, with 14 bases in between. CDR1 and CDR2 from the germline V gene are MNHNY and SVGAGI (reference sequence). The CDR3 consists of 13 residues. The CDR3 reads CASSLVGGNGYTF. CDR3 coding DNA: TGTGCCAGCAGCCTAGTCGGAGGGAATGGCTACACCTTC.

This clone occurred once. This chain joins TRBV18 and TRBJ1-5; D possibly corresponds to TRBD1 (5 bases). Between the trimmed V and J ends, which lost 4 bases and 4 bases, there was a span of 11 bases. CDR1 and CDR2 from the germline V gene are KGHSH and LQKENI. The CDR3 spans 14 residues. CDR3 protein: CASSLSPGNQPQHF. In nucleotides, the CDR3 is TGTGCCAGCTCACTCAGCCCAGGGAATCAGCCCCAGCATTTT. Using reference TRBV18 and TRBJ1-5 for the parts outside the CDR3, the full variable domain is NAGVMQNPRHLVRRRGQEARLRCSPMKGHSHVYWYRQLPEEGLKFMVYLQKENIIDESGMPKERFSAEFPKEGPSILRIQQVVRGDSAAYFCASSLSPGNQPQHFGDGTRLSIL.

The chain has TRBV18 and TRBJ2-7; the match to TRBD1 covers 9 bases. This CDR3 is 15 amino acids long. V gave up 3 bases and J gave up 6 bases; unmatched junction bases: 9. CDR1 and CDR2 (germline): KGHSH, LQKENI. The CDR3 bases are TGTGCCAGCTCACCTAGACAGGGGGACCTTTTCGAGCAGTACTTC. It encodes CASSPRQGDLFEQYF.

This chain connects TRBV7-9 to TRBJ1-1; perhaps TRBD1 as D (5 bases). V lost 8 bases and J lost 2, with 18 bases in between. CDR3 size: 15 residues. Germline V gene lookup returns CDR1 SEHNR and CDR2 FQNEAQ (reference sequence). The CDR3 DNA follows: TGTGCCAGCCTAGGGACGTCCGGAATAAACACTGAAGCTTTCTTT. This sequence encodes CASLGTSGINTEAFF.

This clone was seen just once. The rearrangement links TRBV27 to TRBJ1-4; 8 bases agree with TRBD1. The CDR3 has 15 amino acids. The V gene's germline CDR1 is MNHEY and CDR2 SMNVEV (reference sequence). V shed 6 bases and J 4 bases; nucleotides not matched to a gene: 7. The CDR3 is CASRPGQGDNEKLFF. The CDR3 DNA reads as TGTGCCAGCAGACCTGGACAGGGCGATAATGAAAAACTGTTTTTT.

J is TRBJ1-2 and V is TRBV19; D gene unclear. The CDR3 totals 13 residues. Trimming removed 5 bases at V and 3 bases at J, with 10 bases between. Per germline, CDR1 LNHDA and CDR2 SQIVND (reference sequence). For the CDR3, the DNA is TGTGCCAGTAGTCTTCGGGCAGACTATGGCTACACCTTC. This codes for CASSLRADYGYTF.

The chain couples TRBV4-2 to TRBJ1-1; D gene unclear. This CDR3 is built from 14 residues. The V end was cut by 3 bases, the J end by 0 bases, with 8 bases between. Germline values: CDR1 LGHNA, CDR2 YNFKEQ. CDR3 loop: CASSQSQLNTEAFF. CDR3 DNA sequence: TGTGCCAGCAGCCAGTCACAGCTGAACACTGAAGCTTTCTTT.

The chain couples TRBV14 to TRBJ2-3, with 8 bases aligning to TRBD1. Germline assignment: CDR1 SGHDN and CDR2 FVKESK. The CDR3 sequence is 16 residues long. The V and J ends lost 4 bases and 4 bases, in that order; junction bases with no gene match: 10. The CDR3 here is CASSPYLQGGADTQYF. CDR3 coding DNA: TGTGCCAGCAGCCCCTACCTACAGGGGGGCGCAGATACGCAGTATTTT.

The J gene is TRBJ1-3, the V gene TRBV6-6; D possibly corresponds to TRBD1 (6 bases). CDR3 length: 13 residues. The germline V and J ends were trimmed by 10 bases and 6 bases, with 16 bases remaining between them. Germline assignment: CDR1 MNHNY and CDR2 SVGAGI (reference sequence). The CDR3 protein is CATEQGSENTIYF. The CDR3 coding sequence is TGTGCCACTGAACAGGGATCGGAAAACACCATATATTTT.

This chain joins TRBV10-1 and TRBJ2-7; 12 nucleotides match TRBD1. Germline CDR1 WNHNN, CDR2 SYGVQD (reference sequence). Trimming cost V 7 bases and J 7 bases; bases outside gene matches: 8. CDR3 length: 14 residues. CDR3 nucleotides: TGCGCCAGCAATCCGGGACAGGGGGCGAAAGAGCAGTACTTC. It codes for CASNPGQGAKEQYF.